This entry features one T cell receptor (beta chain) sequence. The data originate from a study of blood T cell repertoires in COVID-19. The overall study: The United States, Italy and Spain supplied acute and convalescent COVID-19 samples. The cDNA or gDNA used as material had been derived from T cells, B-cell-depleted T cells, or PBMCs.

The repertoire was sequenced with immunoSEQ multiplex PCR; TCRdb's copy has only in-frame clones and lacks some. The sample includes under 200,000 clones, roughly 84% of them seen just once. Per the germline V gene, CDR1 is SGHRS and CDR2 is YFSETQ. CDR3 length equals 15 residues. Deletions cut 4 bases from V and 5 bases from J, with 18 bases between. The chain couples TRBV5-1 to TRBJ1-2; D gene ambiguous. The sequence was collected from a woman in her 30s who had been exposed to COVID-19. The specimen was PBMCs or T cells enriched from blood (not recorded which). CDR3 loop: CASSLKMTSAYGYTF. CDR3 DNA: TGCGCCAGCAGCCTCAAAATGACATCGGCGTATGGCTACACCTTC.